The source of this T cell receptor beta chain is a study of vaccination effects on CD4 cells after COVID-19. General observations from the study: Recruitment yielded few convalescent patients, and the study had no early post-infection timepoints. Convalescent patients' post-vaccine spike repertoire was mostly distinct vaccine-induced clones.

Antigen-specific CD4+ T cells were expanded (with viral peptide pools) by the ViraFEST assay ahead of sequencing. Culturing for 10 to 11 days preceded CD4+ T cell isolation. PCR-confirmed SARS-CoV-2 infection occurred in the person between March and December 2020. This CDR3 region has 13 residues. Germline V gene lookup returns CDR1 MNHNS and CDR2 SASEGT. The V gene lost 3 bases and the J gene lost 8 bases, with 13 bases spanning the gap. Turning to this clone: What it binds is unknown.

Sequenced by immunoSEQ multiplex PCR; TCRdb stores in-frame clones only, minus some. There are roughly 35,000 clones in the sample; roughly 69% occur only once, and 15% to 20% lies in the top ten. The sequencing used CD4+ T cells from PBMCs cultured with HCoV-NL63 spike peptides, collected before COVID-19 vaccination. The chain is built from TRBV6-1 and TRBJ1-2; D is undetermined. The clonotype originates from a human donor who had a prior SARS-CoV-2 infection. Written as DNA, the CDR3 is TGTGCCAGCAGTGAGGGATGGCCGGCCGGCTACACCTTC. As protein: CASSEGWPAGYTF.